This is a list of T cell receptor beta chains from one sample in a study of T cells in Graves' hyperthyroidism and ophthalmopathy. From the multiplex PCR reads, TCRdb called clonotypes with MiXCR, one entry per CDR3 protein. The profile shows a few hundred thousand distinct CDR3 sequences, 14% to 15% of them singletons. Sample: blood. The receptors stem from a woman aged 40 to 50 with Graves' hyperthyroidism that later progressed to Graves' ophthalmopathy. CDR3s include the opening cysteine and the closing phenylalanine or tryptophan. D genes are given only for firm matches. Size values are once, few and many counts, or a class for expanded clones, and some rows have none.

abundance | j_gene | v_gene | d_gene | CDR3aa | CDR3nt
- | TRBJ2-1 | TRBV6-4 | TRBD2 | CASSRKREGTGEQFF | TGTGCCAGCAGTCGGAAGCGGGAGGGGACGGGTGAGCAGTTCTTC
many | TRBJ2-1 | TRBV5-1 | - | CASSLGGFHEQFF | TGCGCCAGCAGCTTGGGGGGGTTCCATGAGCAGTTCTTC
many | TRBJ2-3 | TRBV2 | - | CASRWWGRTDTQYF | TGTGCCAGCAGGTGGTGGGGGAGGACAGATACGCAGTATTTT
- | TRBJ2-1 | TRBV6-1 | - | CASRPGTEQFF | TGTGCCAGCAGGCCCGGGACAGAGCAGTTCTTC
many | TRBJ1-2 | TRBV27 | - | CASSGRGREGYTF | TGTGCCAGCAGTGGCAGAGGTCGGGAGGGCTACACCTTC
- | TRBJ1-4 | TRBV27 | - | CASGGGWGEKLFF | TGTGCCTCCGGTGGCGGTTGGGGTGAAAAACTGTTTTTT
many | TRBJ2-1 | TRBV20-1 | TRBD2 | CSAPPWGSGRVDEQFF | TGCAGTGCTCCCCCCTGGGGTAGCGGGAGAGTGGATGAGCAGTTCTTC
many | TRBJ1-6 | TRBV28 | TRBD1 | CASSRQGSPLHF | TGTGCCAGCAGTCGACAGGGTTCACCCCTCCACTTT
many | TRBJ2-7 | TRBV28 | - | CASSSTMGHREQYF | TGTGCCAGCAGTTCCACTATGGGACATCGAGAGCAGTACTTC
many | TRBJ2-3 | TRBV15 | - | CATSYLGDTQYF | TGTGCCACCAGTTACCTAGGAGATACGCAGTATTTT
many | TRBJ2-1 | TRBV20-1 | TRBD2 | CSASGTSAFYNEQFF | TGCAGTGCTAGTGGAACTAGCGCGTTCTACAATGAGCAGTTCTTC
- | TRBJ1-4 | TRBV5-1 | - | CASRVRGLSEKLFF | TGCGCCAGCAGGGTCCGGGGCCTTAGTGAAAAACTGTTTTTT
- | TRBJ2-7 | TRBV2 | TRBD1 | CASSLSQGASYEQYF | TGTGCCAGCAGCTTAAGCCAGGGGGCCTCCTACGAGCAGTACTTC
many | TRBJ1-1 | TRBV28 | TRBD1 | CASSPGGHQNTEAFF | TGTGCCAGCAGTCCAGGGGGTCACCAGAACACTGAAGCTTTCTTT
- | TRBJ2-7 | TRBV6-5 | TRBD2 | CASSYGHPGRERPYNEQYF | TGTGCCAGCAGTTACGGACACCCCGGGCGGGAGAGGCCCTACAATGAGCAGTACTTC
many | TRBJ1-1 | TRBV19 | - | CASSPGAANTEAFF | TGTGCCAGTAGCCCGGGGGCGGCAAACACTGAAGCTTTCTTT
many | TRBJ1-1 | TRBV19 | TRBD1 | CASSIRQGRAFF | TGTGCCAGTAGTATCCGACAGGGGAGGGCTTTCTTT
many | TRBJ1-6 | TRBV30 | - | CAWTQAPYRSLHF | TGTGCCTGGACGCAAGCTCCGTACCGGTCCCTCCACTTT
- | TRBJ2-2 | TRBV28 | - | CASSGGAGGATGELFF | TGTGCCAGCAGCGGAGGAGCCGGAGGTGCCACCGGGGAGCTGTTTTTT
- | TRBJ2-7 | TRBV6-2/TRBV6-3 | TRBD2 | CASRLSGTRRDEQYF | TGTGCCAGCAGACTTAGCGGGACCAGAAGGGACGAGCAGTACTTC
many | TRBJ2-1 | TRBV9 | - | CASSVSTGNNEQFF | TGTGCCAGCAGCGTCAGCACCGGGAACAATGAGCAGTTCTTC
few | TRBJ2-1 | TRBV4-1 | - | CASSLGGGADEQFF | TGCGCCAGCAGCCTAGGGGGGGGTGCAGATGAGCAGTTCTTC
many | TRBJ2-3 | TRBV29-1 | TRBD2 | CSARGGGTDTQYF | TGCAGCGCCCGTGGCGGGGGGACAGATACGCAGTATTTT
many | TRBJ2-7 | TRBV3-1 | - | CASSQPGQTYEQYF | TGTGCCAGCAGCCAACCGGGCCAGACCTACGAGCAGTACTTC
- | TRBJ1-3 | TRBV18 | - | CASSPLLKSGNTIYF | TGTGCCAGCTCACCCCTGCTGAAGTCTGGAAACACCATATATTTT
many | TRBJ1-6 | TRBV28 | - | CASRTDHSPLHF | TGTGCCAGTCGGACAGACCATTCACCCCTCCACTTT
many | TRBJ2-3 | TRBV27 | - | CASSLSAGWGADTQYF | TGTGCCAGCAGTTTAAGCGCAGGGTGGGGAGCAGATACGCAGTATTTT
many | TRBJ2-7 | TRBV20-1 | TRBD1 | CSATGTGILRGQYF | TGCAGTGCAACCGGGACAGGGATCCTACGAGGGCAGTACTTC
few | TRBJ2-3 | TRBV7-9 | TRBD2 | CASSSFGASGSGDTQYF | TGTGCCAGCAGCTCCTTCGGGGCTAGCGGGAGTGGGGATACGCAGTATTTT
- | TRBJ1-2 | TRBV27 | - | CASSRARVDGYTF | TGTGCCAGCAGCCGTGCCAGGGTAGACGGCTACACCTTC
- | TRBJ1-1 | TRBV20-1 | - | CSARDGGKEAFF | TGCAGTGCTAGAGATGGGGGAAAAGAAGCTTTCTTT
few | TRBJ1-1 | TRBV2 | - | CASRDRTALRSEAFF | TGTGCCAGCAGGGATCGGACAGCTTTAAGATCTGAAGCTTTCTTT
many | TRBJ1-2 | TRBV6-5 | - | CASSYSTTYGYTF | TGTGCCAGCAGTTACTCGACGACCTATGGCTACACCTTC
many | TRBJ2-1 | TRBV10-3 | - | CAISGGTYNEQFF | TGTGCCATCAGTGGAGGAACCTACAATGAGCAGTTCTTC
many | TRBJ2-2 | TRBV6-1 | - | CASIARPKNTGELFF | TGTGCCAGCATCGCGCGACCAAAGAACACCGGGGAGCTGTTTTTT
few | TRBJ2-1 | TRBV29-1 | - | CSARGKGYNEQFF | TGCAGCGCTCGCGGGAAGGGATACAATGAGCAGTTCTTC
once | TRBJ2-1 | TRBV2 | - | CASSDGLDVSEQFF | TGTGCCAGCAGTGATGGTCTGGACGTTAGTGAGCAGTTCTTC
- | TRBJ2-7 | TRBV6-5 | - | CASSYKKGSGEQYF | TGTGCCAGCAGTTACAAGAAGGGGAGTGGTGAGCAGTACTTC
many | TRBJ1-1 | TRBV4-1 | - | CASSQPDVQNTEAFF | TGCGCCAGCAGCCAGCCGGACGTACAGAACACTGAAGCTTTCTTT